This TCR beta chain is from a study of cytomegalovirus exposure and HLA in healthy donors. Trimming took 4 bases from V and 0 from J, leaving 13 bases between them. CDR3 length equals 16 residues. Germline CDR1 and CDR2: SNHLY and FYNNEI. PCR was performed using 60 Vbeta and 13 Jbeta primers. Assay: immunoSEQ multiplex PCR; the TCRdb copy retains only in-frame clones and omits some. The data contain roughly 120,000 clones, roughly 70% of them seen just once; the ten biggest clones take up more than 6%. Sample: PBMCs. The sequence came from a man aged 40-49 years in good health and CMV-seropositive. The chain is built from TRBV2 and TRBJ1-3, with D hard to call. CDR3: CASSVDWAGSGNTIYF. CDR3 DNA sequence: TGTGCCAGCAGTGTGGACTGGGCAGGCTCTGGAAACACCATATATTTT. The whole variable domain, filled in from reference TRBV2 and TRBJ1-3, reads EPEVTQTPSHQVTQMGQEVILRCVPISNHLYFYWYRQILGQKVEFLVSFYNNEISEKSEIFDDQFSVERPDGSNFTLKIRSTKLEDSAMYFCASSVDWAGSGNTIYFGEGSWLTVV.